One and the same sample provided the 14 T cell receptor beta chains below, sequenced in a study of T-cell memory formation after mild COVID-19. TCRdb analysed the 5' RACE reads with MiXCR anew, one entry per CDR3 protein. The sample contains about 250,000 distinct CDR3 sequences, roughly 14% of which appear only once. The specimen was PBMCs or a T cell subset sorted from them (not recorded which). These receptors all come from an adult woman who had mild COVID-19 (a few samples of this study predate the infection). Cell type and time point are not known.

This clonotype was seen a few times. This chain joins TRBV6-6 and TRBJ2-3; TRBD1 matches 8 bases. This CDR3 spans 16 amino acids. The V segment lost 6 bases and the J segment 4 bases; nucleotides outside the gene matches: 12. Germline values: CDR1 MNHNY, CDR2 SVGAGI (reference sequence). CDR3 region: CASRPSTGVGSDTQYF. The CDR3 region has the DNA TGTGCCAGCAGGCCCTCGACAGGGGTGGGTTCAGATACGCAGTATTTT.

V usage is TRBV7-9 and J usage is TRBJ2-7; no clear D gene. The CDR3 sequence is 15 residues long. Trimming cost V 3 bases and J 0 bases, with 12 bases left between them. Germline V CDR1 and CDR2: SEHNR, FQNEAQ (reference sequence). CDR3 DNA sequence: TGTGCCAGCAGCTTTCTCCAATCAAGCTCCTACGAGCAGTACTTC. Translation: CASSFLQSSSYEQYF.

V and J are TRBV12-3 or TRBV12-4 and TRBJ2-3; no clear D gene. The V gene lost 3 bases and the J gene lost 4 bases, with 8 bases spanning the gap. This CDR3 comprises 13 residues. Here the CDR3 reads CASSLLGPDTQYF. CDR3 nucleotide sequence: TGTGCCAGCAGTTTGTTGGGCCCAGATACGCAGTATTTT.

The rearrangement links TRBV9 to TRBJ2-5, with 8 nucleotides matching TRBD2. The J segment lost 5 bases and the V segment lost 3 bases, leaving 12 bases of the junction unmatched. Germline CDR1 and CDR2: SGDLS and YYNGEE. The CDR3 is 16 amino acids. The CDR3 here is CASSALPGGVGETQYF. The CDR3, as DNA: TGTGCCAGCAGCGCCCTTCCGGGAGGGGTGGGGGAGACCCAGTACTTC.

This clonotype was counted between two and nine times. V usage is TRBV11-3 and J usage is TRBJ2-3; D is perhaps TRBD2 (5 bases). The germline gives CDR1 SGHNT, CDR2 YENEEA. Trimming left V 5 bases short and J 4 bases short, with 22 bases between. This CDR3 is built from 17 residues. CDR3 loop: CASSAGYSRDGADTQYF. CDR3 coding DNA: TGTGCCAGCAGCGCGGGCTATTCTAGAGATGGCGCAGATACGCAGTATTTT.

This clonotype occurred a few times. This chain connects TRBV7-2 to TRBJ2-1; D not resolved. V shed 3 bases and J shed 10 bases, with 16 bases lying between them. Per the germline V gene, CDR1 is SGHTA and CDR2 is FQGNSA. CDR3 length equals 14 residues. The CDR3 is CASSLQSQVQEQFF. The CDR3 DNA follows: TGTGCCAGCAGCTTGCAGAGTCAGGTTCAGGAGCAGTTCTTC.

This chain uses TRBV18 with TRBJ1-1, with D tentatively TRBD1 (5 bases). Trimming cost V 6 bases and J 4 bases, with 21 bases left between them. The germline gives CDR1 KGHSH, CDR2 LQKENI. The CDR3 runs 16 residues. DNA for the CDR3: TGTGCCAGCTCGGCCGCCGTTCAGGGCGGAACCACTGAAGCTTTCTTT. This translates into CASSAAVQGGTTEAFF.

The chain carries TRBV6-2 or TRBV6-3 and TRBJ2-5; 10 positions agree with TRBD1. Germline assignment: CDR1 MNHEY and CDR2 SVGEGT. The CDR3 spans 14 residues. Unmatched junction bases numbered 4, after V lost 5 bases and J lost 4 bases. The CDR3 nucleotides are TGTGCCAGCAGTCGAAGGACAGGGGGAGAGACCCAGTACTTC. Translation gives CASSRRTGGETQYF.

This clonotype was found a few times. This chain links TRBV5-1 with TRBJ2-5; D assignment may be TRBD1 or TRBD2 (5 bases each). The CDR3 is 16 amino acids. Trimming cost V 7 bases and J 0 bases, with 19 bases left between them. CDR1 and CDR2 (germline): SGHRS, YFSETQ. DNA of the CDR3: TGCGCCAGCGGCCGAACCGGGACGCCGTACCAAGAGACCCAGTACTTC. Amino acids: CASGRTGTPYQETQYF. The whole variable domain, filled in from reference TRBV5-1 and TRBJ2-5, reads KAGVTQTPRYLIKTRGQQVTLSCSPISGHRSVSWYQQTPGQGLQFLFEYFSETQRNKGNFPGRFSGRQFSNSRSEMNVSTLELGDSALYLCASGRTGTPYQETQYFGPGTRLLVL.

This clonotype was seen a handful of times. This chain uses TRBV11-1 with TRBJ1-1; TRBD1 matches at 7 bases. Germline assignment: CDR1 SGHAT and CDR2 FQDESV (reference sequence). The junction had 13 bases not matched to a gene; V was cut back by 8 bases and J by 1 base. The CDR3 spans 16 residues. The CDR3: CASQRGQGGRNTEAFF. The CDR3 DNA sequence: TGTGCCAGCCAGCGAGGGCAGGGGGGCAGGAACACTGAAGCTTTCTTT. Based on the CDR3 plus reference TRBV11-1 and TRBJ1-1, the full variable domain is EAEVAQSPRYKITEKSQAVAFWCDPISGHATLYWYRQILGQGPELLVQFQDESVVDDSQLPKDRFSAERLKGVDSTLKIQPAELGDSAMYLCASQRGQGGRNTEAFFGQGTRLTVV.

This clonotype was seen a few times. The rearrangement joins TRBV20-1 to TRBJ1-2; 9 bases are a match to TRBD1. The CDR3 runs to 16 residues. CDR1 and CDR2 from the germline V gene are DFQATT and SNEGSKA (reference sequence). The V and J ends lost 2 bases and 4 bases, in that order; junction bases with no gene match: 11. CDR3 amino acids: CSARKGGTGLSYGYTF. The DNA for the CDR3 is TGCAGTGCTAGAAAGGGCGGGACAGGGCTCAGCTATGGCTACACCTTC.

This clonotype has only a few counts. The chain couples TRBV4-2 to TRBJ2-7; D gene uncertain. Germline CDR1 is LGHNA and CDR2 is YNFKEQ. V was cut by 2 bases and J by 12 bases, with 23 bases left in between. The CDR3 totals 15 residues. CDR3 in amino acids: CASSQSAALGTYRYF. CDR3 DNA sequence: TGTGCCAGCAGCCAATCTGCCGCCTTGGGCACCTATCGGTACTTC.

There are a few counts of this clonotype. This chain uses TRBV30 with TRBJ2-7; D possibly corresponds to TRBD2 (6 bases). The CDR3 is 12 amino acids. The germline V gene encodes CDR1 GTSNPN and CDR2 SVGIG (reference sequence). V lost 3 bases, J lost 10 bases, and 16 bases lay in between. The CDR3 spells CAWSAGPKIQYF. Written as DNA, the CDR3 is TGTGCCTGGAGCGCGGGACCAAAGATTCAGTACTTC.

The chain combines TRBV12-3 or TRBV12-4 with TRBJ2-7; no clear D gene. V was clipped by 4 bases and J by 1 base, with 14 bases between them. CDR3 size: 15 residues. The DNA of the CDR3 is TGTGCCAGCAGTTCCCGTTTCCCTAGGTCCTACGAGCAGTACTTC. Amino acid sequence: CASSSRFPRSYEQYF.